This T cell receptor beta chain stems from a study of T-cell memory formation after mild COVID-19. The overall study: Largely donor-specific TCR clusters were found. Study-wide points: Within pre-infection memory, some responding clones were found, suggesting cross-reactive memory joined. Later expanders leaned CD4+, whereas day 15 to 85 contracting clones were balanced CD4/CD8.

Constant-segment primers were used for 5'RACE, and the resulting TCR alpha and TCR beta cDNA libraries carried sample barcodes and UMIs. From the 5' RACE reads, TCRdb called clonotypes with MiXCR, one entry per CDR3 protein. The sample includes 450,000 to 650,000 distinct CDR3 sequences, about 20% seen only once; the top ten take around 9.2%. As for this clonotype: Its antigen is as yet unknown.

The CDR3 contains 15 residues. V lost 4 bases to trimming and J lost 0 bases; unmatched junction nucleotides: 1. Germline CDR1 is SGHRS and CDR2 is YFSETQ. Sequences were obtained from PBMCs or a T cell subset sorted from them (not recorded which). The origin of this receptor is an adult woman who had mild COVID-19 (a few samples of this study predate the infection). Cell type and time point are not known. This chain joins TRBV5-1 and TRBJ2-1, with TRBD2 matching 10 bases. The DNA of the CDR3 is TGCGCCAGCAGCCTAGCGGGAGACTCCTACAATGAGCAGTTCTTC. This gives the protein CASSLAGDSYNEQFF.